This T cell receptor (beta chain) was sequenced during a study of shared T cell receptors in the human thymus. Using immunoSEQ multiplex PCR, the repertoire was profiled, and TCRdb retains in-frame clones only, with some absent. The sample records roughly 660,000 clones, around nine tenths being singletons. The V segment lost 1 base and the J segment 5 bases; nucleotides outside the gene matches: 7. Looked up from germline, CDR1 is SEHNR and CDR2 is FQNEAQ (reference sequence). The CDR3 runs 17 residues. This sample was shared with a second study, whose subject was human thymus T cells. That work contributes: The donors were infants in Finland with congenital heart defects, otherwise immunologically healthy. Thymus tissue for the work was resected from patients undergoing corrective heart surgery.

The sample was thymocytes. The chain recombines TRBV7-9 with TRBJ1-5; 11 nucleotides line up with TRBD1. The receptor comes from a boy younger than two with a congenital heart defect. CDR3 protein: CASSLGGQGARHQPQHF. The CDR3 DNA follows: TGTGCCAGCAGCTTAGGTGGACAGGGGGCAAGACATCAGCCCCAGCATTTT.